The present entry profiles one T cell receptor beta chain with its context. Its antigen is unknown. Each donor gave one heparinised blood draw averaging around 120 mL. Central memory, naive, regulatory and stem cell-like memory CD4+ cells were sorted by CD45RO/CCR7/CD25/CD127/CD95/CD27. The data are from a study of beta chain features in type 1 diabetes. Expressed TCRB transcripts were sequenced because the entire RNA isolate underwent reverse transcription. TCRdb keeps only in-frame clones here, not all; method: immunoSEQ multiplex PCR. The sample has 500,000 to 850,000 clones; roughly 13% are singletons. Regarding the study as a whole: Equally in patients and controls, shorter templates might have been favored by PCR. Within each of all four CD4+ subsets, Type 1 diabetes patients had TCRB CDR3s that were moderately but significantly shorter.

Trimming cost V 5 bases and J 1 base; bases outside gene matches: 4. Germline V gives CDR1 SGHVS, CDR2 FQNEAQ. The CDR3 contains 14 residues. Input material: naive CD4+ T cells from blood. This clonotype was sampled from a man younger than 35 with type 1 diabetes. The rearrangement links TRBV7-8 to TRBJ2-5; 7 bases line up with TRBD1. The DNA of the CDR3 is TGTGCCAGCAGCCTCGGGACAGTCCAAGAGACCCAGTACTTC. Translating gives CASSLGTVQETQYF.